A single sample is the source of the 23 T cell receptor beta chains below, sequenced in a study of blood T cell repertoires in COVID-19. Profiling relied on immunoSEQ multiplex PCR, and the TCRdb table lists in-frame clones only, not all of them. Of about 160,000 clones in the sample, about 85% were seen once. Specimen: peripheral blood. These receptors originate from a man aged 80 or over with COVID-19, enrolled during active disease.

This clone was counted a single time. The CDR3 here is CASSLQGFDGYTF. In nucleotides, the CDR3 is TGTGCCAGCAGCTTACAGGGTTTCGATGGCTACACCTTC. V and J are TRBV7-9 and TRBJ1-2; D possibly corresponds to TRBD1 (5 bases). The CDR3 runs 13 residues. Trimming shortened V by 2 bases and J by 6 bases, and 10 bases separated the two germline ends. Per the germline V gene, CDR1 is SEHNR and CDR2 is FQNEAQ (reference sequence). The full variable domain, completed using reference TRBV7-9 and TRBJ1-2, is DTGVSQNPRHKITKRGQNVTFRCDPISEHNRLYWYRQTLGQGPEFLTYFQNEAQLEKSRLLSDRFSAERPKGSFSTLEIQRTEQGDSAMYLCASSLQGFDGYTFGSGTRLTVV.

The chain links TRBV5-1 to TRBJ2-5; 9 nucleotides align to TRBD1. This CDR3 spans 15 amino acids. V was pared by 6 bases and J by 4 bases, with 10 bases of the junction left unmatched. Germline CDR1 is SGHRS and CDR2 is YFSETQ. The CDR3 DNA follows: TGCGCCAGCAACAGGGGGCAAAGCCAGGGAGAGACCCAGTACTTC. It translates to CASNRGQSQGETQYF.

This chain uses TRBV19 with TRBJ1-2; 9 nucleotides match TRBD1. Germline V lookup: CDR1 LNHDA, CDR2 SQIVND (reference sequence). The CDR3 is 15 amino acids. With V trimmed by 3 bases and J by 6 bases, 8 bases remained unmatched. CDR3: CASSIYTGGEDGYTF. CDR3 DNA: TGTGCCAGTAGTATTTATACAGGGGGCGAGGATGGCTACACCTTC.

The chain is built from TRBV7-6 and TRBJ2-4, with TRBD1 as a possible D gene (6 bases). The CDR3 runs to 13 residues. Germline V lookup: CDR1 SGHVS, CDR2 FNYEAQ. V was clipped by 5 bases and J by 7 bases, with 12 bases between them. The CDR3 loop reads CASSRGQGNIQYF. The CDR3 DNA reads TGTGCCAGCAGCAGGGGACAAGGTAACATTCAGTACTTC.

V usage is TRBV5-1 and J usage is TRBJ2-7; TRBD2 might be the D (5 bases). CDR1 is SGHRS, CDR2 YFSETQ, per germline. The CDR3 has 14 amino acids. V was cut by 9 bases and J by 4 bases, with 20 bases left in between. CDR3 sequence reads: CATSIGVARYEQYF. The CDR3 region has the DNA TGCGCCACCTCGATCGGGGTAGCGCGGTACGAGCAGTACTTC. Full variable domain (missing parts from reference TRBV5-1 and TRBJ2-7): KAGVTQTPRYLIKTRGQQVTLSCSPISGHRSVSWYQQTPGQGLQFLFEYFSETQRNKGNFPGRFSGRQFSNSRSEMNVSTLELGDSALYLCATSIGVARYEQYFGPGTRLTVT.

The genes are TRBV27 and TRBJ1-1; D gene unclear. The CDR3 is made up of 14 amino acids. The germline CDR1 and CDR2 sequences are MNHEY and SMNVEV (reference sequence). Trimming stripped 6 bases from V and 0 bases from J, with 11 bases between. For the CDR3, the DNA is TGTGCCAGCAGGAGACTTTCAATGAACACTGAAGCTTTCTTT. It codes for CASRRLSMNTEAFF.

The chain couples TRBV4-2 to TRBJ2-1; TRBD1 agrees at 7 bases. Losses at the gene ends were 0 bases for V and 2 bases for J; bases not matched to a gene: 1. The CDR3 length is 15 residues. Germline V gene data show CDR1 as LGHNA and CDR2 as YNFKEQ. The CDR3 region has the DNA TGTGCCAGCAGCCAAGAGGGGACAGCCTACAATGAGCAGTTCTTC. This gives the protein CASSQEGTAYNEQFF.

The CDR3 sequence: CASSAWTGRVNTEAFF. The DNA of the CDR3 is TGCGCCAGCAGCGCCTGGACAGGGAGGGTGAACACTGAAGCTTTCTTT. This rearrangement joins TRBV5-1 to TRBJ1-1, with TRBD1 identical over 8 bases. V dropped 4 bases and J dropped 0; count of bases not matched to a gene: 8. CDR1 and CDR2 (germline): SGHRS, YFSETQ. This CDR3 has 16 amino acids. Based on the CDR3 plus reference TRBV5-1 and TRBJ1-1, the full variable domain is KAGVTQTPRYLIKTRGQQVTLSCSPISGHRSVSWYQQTPGQGLQFLFEYFSETQRNKGNFPGRFSGRQFSNSRSEMNVSTLELGDSALYLCASSAWTGRVNTEAFFGQGTRLTVV.

The chain is built from TRBV28 and TRBJ1-2; 9 nucleotides align to TRBD1. V shed 5 bases and J 7 bases; nucleotides not matched to a gene: 14. Germline V gene data show CDR1 as MDHEN and CDR2 as SYDVKM. The CDR3 is 16 amino acids. The CDR3 sequence is CASSGHRDRASGGYTF. DNA for the CDR3: TGTGCCAGCAGTGGACACCGGGACAGGGCCAGCGGTGGCTACACCTTC.

Here the CDR3 DNA reads TGTGCCAGCAGCTTTCCGGGACAGCTGAACACTGAAGCTTTCTTT. This codes for CASSFPGQLNTEAFF. The V and J genes are TRBV7-2 and TRBJ1-1, with TRBD1 matching over 7 bases. This CDR3 region has 15 residues. Germline V gene data show CDR1 as SGHTA and CDR2 as FQGNSA. The trim removed 3 bases at V and 0 bases at J, leaving 4 bases unmatched.

The chain is built from TRBV11-3 and TRBJ2-7; D call uncertain. The CDR3 contains 14 residues. V gave up 1 base and J gave up 5 bases, with 12 bases separating them. The germline V gene encodes CDR1 SGHNT and CDR2 YENEEA. CDR3 loop: CASSLVGASDEQYF. The CDR3 bases are TGTGCCAGCAGCTTAGTCGGAGCGTCCGACGAGCAGTACTTC. Looking up the rest from reference TRBV11-3 and TRBJ2-7 gives the full variable domain: EAGVVQSPRYKIIEKKQPVAFWCNPISGHNTLYWYLQNLGQGPELLIRYENEEAVDDSQLPKDRFSAERLKGVDSTLKIQPAELGDSAVYLCASSLVGASDEQYFGPGTRLTVT.

The chain is built from TRBV3-1 (or the pseudogene TRBV3-2) and TRBJ1-5, with D possibly matching TRBD1 (5 bases). The CDR3 length is 14 residues. CDR1 is LGHDT and CDR2 is YNNKEL in the germline V gene (reference sequence). Trimming stripped 2 bases from V and 5 bases from J, with 10 bases between. The CDR3 is CASSQPGLDQPQHF. The CDR3 DNA is TGTGCCAGCAGCCAACCGGGACTCGATCAGCCCCAGCATTTT.

This chain connects TRBV7-2 to TRBJ1-2, with D perhaps TRBD1 (5 bases). V was pared by 3 bases and J by 6 bases, with 14 bases between. The CDR3 totals 14 residues. CDR1 and CDR2 from the germline V gene are SGHTA and FQGNSA. Written as DNA, the CDR3 is TGTGCCAGCAGCTTCGGGCAGGGAAGAGATGGCTACACCTTC. It encodes CASSFGQGRDGYTF.

The J gene is TRBJ1-5, the V gene TRBV6-1; D not certain. Germline CDR1 MNHNS, CDR2 SASEGT. The germline V and J ends were trimmed by 2 bases and 1 base, with 9 bases remaining between them. The CDR3 sequence is 15 residues long. CDR3 in DNA: TGTGCCAGCAGTGAAATATGGCGGAGCAATCAGCCCCAGCATTTT. Translating it yields CASSEIWRSNQPQHF.

The chain's CDR3 is CASSPLGGGRTDTQYF. The CDR3 region has the DNA TGTGCCAGCAGCCCGTTAGGCGGGGGCCGAACAGATACGCAGTATTTT. The chain joins TRBV11-2 to TRBJ2-3; possibly TRBD2 for D (7 bases). From germline, CDR1 is SGHAT and CDR2 FQNNGV. CDR3 size: 16 residues. V was shortened by 5 bases and J by 3 bases, with 18 bases between the two germline ends.

The rearrangement links TRBV6-2 or TRBV6-3 to TRBJ2-5; 8 nucleotides line up with TRBD1. This CDR3 is 17 amino acids long. The germline CDR1 and CDR2 sequences are MNHEY and SVGEGT. V shed 0 bases, J shed 3 bases, and the junction held 9 bases outside the gene matches. The CDR3 reads CASSYSPIGQGEETQYF. The CDR3 DNA reads TGTGCCAGCAGTTACTCACCAATCGGACAGGGCGAAGAGACCCAGTACTTC.

The table lists this clone with a few counts. V gene TRBV4-2 combines with J gene TRBJ2-3; D remains ambiguous. The CDR3 runs to 15 residues. Germline values: CDR1 LGHNA, CDR2 YNFKEQ. Trimming removed 0 bases at V and 1 base at J, with 8 bases between. The DNA for the CDR3 is TGTGCCAGCAGCCAAGAATCGCTAGGCACAGATACGCAGTATTTT. It translates to CASSQESLGTDTQYF.

The chain uses TRBV6-5 and TRBJ1-1; D not resolved. The ends were cut back, 0 bases at V and 1 base at J, with 6 bases in the middle. From germline, CDR1 is MNHEY and CDR2 SVGAGI. CDR3 length: 14 residues. CDR3 nucleotide sequence: TGTGCCAGCAGTTACTCGCGGGGGAACACTGAAGCTTTCTTT. Protein sequence: CASSYSRGNTEAFF.

The CDR3 DNA reads as TGCGCCAGCATAGGAACAGGGGGCGCGAACAATGAGCAGTTCTTC. This gives the protein CASIGTGGANNEQFF. The chain recombines TRBV10-2 with TRBJ2-1, with 9 bases lining up with TRBD1. Germline assignment: CDR1 WSHSY and CDR2 SAAADI. The CDR3 length is 15 residues. After removal of 7 bases from V and 5 bases from J, the junction contained 9 bases not matched to a gene.

This chain connects TRBV10-3 to TRBJ1-2; 8 positions match TRBD1. This CDR3 has 16 residues. Germline assignment: CDR1 ENHRY and CDR2 SYGVKD. J was trimmed by 4 bases and V by 0 bases; bases with no gene match: 7. CDR3: CAISESGQGAVYGYTF. The CDR3 bases are TGTGCCATCAGTGAGTCCGGGCAGGGGGCTGTCTATGGCTACACCTTC.

V gene TRBV6-5 combines with J gene TRBJ1-2, with 8 nucleotides matching TRBD1. CDR1 and CDR2 (germline): MNHEY, SVGAGI. The CDR3 totals 14 residues. The ends lost 6 bases at V and 2 bases at J; junction bases unmatched: 5. The CDR3 protein is CASRFRQGNYGYTF. The CDR3 region has the DNA TGTGCCAGCAGATTCCGACAGGGGAACTATGGCTACACCTTC.

V is TRBV6-6 and J is TRBJ2-7; 8 positions agree with TRBD2. The CDR3 has 11 residues. V lost 6 bases to trimming and J lost 5 bases; unmatched junction nucleotides: 0. Germline V lookup: CDR1 MNHNY, CDR2 SVGAGI (reference sequence). CDR3: CASSGGDEQYF. The CDR3 DNA sequence: TGTGCCAGCAGCGGGGGGGACGAGCAGTACTTC.

The V gene is TRBV11-3, the J gene TRBJ1-4, with 9 bases identical to TRBD1. The V and J ends lost 5 bases and 7 bases, in that order; junction bases with no gene match: 8. This CDR3 has 15 residues. Looked up from germline, CDR1 is SGHNT and CDR2 is YENEEA. CDR3 in amino acids: CASSQPGQGLEKLFF. The CDR3 bases are TGTGCCAGCAGCCAACCGGGACAGGGACTTGAAAAACTGTTTTTT.